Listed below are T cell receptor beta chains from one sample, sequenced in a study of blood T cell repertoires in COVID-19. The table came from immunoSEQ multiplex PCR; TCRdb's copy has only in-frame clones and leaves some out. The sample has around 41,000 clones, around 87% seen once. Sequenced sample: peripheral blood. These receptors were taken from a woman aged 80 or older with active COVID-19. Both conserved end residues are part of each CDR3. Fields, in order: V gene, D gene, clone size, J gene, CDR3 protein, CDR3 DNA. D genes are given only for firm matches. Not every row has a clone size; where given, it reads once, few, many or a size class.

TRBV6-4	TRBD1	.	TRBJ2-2	CASSHTGTVTGELFF	TGTGCCAGCAGTCATACCGGGACAGTTACCGGGGAGCTGTTTTTT
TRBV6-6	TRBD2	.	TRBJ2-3	CASSRPSGGISDTQYF	TGTGCCAGCAGTCGTCCAAGCGGGGGGATCTCAGATACGCAGTATTTT
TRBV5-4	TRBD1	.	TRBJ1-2	CASSLDRGYGYTF	TGTGCCAGCAGCTTGGACAGGGGGTATGGCTACACCTTC
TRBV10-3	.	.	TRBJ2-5	CAISPSGTTQETQYF	TGTGCCATCAGTCCATCCGGGACAACCCAAGAGACCCAGTACTTC
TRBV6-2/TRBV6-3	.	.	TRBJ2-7	CASSDPQGRYEQYF	TGTGCCAGCAGCGACCCACAGGGCAGATACGAGCAGTACTTC
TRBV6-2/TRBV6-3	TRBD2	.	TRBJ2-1	CASSYPLAWDHNEQFF	TGTGCCAGCAGTTACCCACTAGCGTGGGACCACAATGAGCAGTTCTTC
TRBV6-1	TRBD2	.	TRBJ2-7	CASSEWSGGALEQYF	TGTGCCAGCAGTGAGTGGAGCGGGGGGGCCCTCGAGCAGTACTTC
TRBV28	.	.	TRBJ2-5	CASSFGSVKTQYF	TGTGCCAGCAGTTTCGGTTCCGTAAAGACCCAGTACTTC
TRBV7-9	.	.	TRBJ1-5	CASSLGGGNQPQHF	TGTGCCAGCAGCTTAGGGGGGGGCAATCAGCCCCAGCATTTT
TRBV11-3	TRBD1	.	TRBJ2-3	CASSLRQGGTDTQYF	TGTGCCAGCAGCTTACGACAGGGGGGCACAGATACGCAGTATTTT
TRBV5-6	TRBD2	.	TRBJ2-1	CASSPFGGGRYNEQFF	TGTGCCAGCAGCCCCTTTGGCGGGGGTCGCTACAATGAGCAGTTCTTC
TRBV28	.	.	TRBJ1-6	CASSFDLSNSPLHF	TGTGCCAGCAGTTTTGATCTTAGTAATTCACCCCTCCACTTT
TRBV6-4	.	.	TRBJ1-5	CASSTGSPGNQPQHF	TGTGCCAGCAGCACGGGATCCCCTGGCAATCAGCCCCAGCATTTT
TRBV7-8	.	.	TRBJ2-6	CASSNPGTRNSGANVLTF	TGTGCCAGCAGCAACCCCGGGACACGCAACTCTGGGGCCAACGTCCTGACTTTC
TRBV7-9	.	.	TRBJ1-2	CASSFGEAGGYTF	TGTGCCAGCAGTTTCGGGGAGGCTGGGGGCTACACCTTC
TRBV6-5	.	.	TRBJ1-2	CASCPRGLSYGYTF	TGTGCCAGCTGCCCGCGGGGCCTGTCGTATGGCTACACCTTC
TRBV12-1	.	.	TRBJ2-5	CASSPRASQETQYF	TGTGCCAGCAGCCCCAGGGCCTCCCAAGAAACCCAGTACTTC
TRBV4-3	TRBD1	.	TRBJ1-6	CASSPGTGGVRSPLHF	TGCGCCAGCAGCCCGGGGACAGGGGGCGTCCGTTCACCCCTCCACTTT
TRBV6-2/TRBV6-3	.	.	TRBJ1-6	CASSYRVDNSPLHF	TGTGCCAGCAGTTACCGGGTCGATAATTCACCCCTCCACTTT
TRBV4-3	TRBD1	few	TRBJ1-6	CASSQDTGASNSPLHF	TGCGCCAGCAGCCAAGATACAGGGGCGAGCAATTCACCCCTCCACTTT